In its sample, the clone carrying this TCR beta chain was seen a few times. The antigen remains unidentified. The sample belongs to a study of beta chain features in type 1 diabetes. The study's findings and limits: Significant though moderate, a shortening of TCRB CDR3s appeared in all four CD4+ subsets of Type 1 diabetes patients.

V dropped 2 bases and J dropped 2 bases, with 10 bases sitting between them. The germline V gene has CDR1 SGHNT and CDR2 YYREEE (reference sequence). This CDR3 has 14 amino acids. Every isolated RNA sample was fully reverse transcribed, so sequencing captured expressed TCRB transcripts. TCRdb's copy holds only in-frame clones and misses some; the assay was immunoSEQ multiplex PCR. The sample has about 660,000 clones, about 14% seen once. Source material: naive CD4+ T cells from blood. The clonotype was recovered from a man between 18 and 29 years old with type 1 diabetes. The chain joins TRBV5-4 to TRBJ1-2; D is ambiguous. CDR3 sequence reads: CASSFDGSNYGYTF. The CDR3 DNA follows: TGTGCCAGCAGCTTCGACGGGTCAAACTATGGCTACACCTTC. The full variable domain, with the rest looked up from reference TRBV5-4 and TRBJ1-2, is ETGVTQSPTHLIKTRGQQVTLRCSSQSGHNTVSWYQQALGQGPQFIFQYYREEENGRGNFPPRFSGLQFPNYSSELNVNALELDDSALYLCASSFDGSNYGYTFGSGTRLTVV.